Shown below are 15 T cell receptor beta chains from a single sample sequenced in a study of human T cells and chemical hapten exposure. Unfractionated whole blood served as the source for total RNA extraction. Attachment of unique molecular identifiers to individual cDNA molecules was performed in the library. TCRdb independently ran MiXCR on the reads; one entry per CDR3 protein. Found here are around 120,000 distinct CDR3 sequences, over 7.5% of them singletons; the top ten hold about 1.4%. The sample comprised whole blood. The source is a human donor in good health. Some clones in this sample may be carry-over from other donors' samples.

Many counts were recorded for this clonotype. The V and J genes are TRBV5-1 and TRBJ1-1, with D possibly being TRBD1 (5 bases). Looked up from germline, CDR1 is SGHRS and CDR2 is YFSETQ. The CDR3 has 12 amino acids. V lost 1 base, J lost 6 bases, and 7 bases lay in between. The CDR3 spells CASSLRGAEAFF. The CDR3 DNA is TGCGCCAGCAGCTTGCGGGGGGCTGAAGCTTTCTTT.

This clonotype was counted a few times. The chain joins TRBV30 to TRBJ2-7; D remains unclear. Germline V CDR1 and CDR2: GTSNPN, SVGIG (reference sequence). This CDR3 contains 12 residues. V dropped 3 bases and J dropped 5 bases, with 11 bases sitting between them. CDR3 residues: CAWRPSGHEQYF. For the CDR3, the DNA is TGTGCCTGGAGACCTTCGGGCCACGAGCAGTACTTC.

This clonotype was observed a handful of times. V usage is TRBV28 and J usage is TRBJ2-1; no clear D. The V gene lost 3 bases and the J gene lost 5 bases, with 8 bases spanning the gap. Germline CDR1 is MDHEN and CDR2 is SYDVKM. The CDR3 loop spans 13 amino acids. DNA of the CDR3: TGTGCCAGCAGTTTTCTTCGGGACAATGAGCAGTTCTTC. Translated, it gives CASSFLRDNEQFF.

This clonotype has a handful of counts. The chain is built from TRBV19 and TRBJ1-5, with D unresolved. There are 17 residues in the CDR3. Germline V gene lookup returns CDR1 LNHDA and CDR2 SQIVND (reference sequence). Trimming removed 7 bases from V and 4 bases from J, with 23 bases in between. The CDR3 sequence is CASTLWLALEGNQPQHF. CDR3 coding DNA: TGTGCCAGTACTTTATGGTTGGCACTCGAAGGGAATCAGCCCCAGCATTTT. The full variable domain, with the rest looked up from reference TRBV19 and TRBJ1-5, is DGGITQSPKYLFRKEGQNVTLSCEQNLNHDAMYWYRQDPGQGLRLIYYSQIVNDFQKGDIAEGYSVSREKKESFPLTVTSAQKNPTAFYLCASTLWLALEGNQPQHFGDGTRLSIL.

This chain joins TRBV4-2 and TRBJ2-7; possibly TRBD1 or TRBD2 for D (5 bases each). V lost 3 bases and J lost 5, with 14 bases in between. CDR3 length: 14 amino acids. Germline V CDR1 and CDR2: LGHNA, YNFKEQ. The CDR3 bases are TGTGCCAGCAGCCAGGCCGGGACCAAGGACGAGCAGTACTTC. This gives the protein CASSQAGTKDEQYF.

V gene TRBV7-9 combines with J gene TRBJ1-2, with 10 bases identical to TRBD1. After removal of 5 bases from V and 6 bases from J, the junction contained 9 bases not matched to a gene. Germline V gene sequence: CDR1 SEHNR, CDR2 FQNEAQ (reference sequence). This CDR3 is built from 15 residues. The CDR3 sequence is CASSRPGTGEDGYTF. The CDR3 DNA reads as TGTGCCAGCAGCCGTCCCGGGACAGGGGAAGATGGCTACACCTTC.

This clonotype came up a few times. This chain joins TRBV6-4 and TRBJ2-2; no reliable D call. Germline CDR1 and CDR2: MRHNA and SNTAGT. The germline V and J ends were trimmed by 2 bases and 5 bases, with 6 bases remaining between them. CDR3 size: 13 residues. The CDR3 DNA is TGTGCCAGCAGTGACGGGGAAACCGGGGAGCTGTTTTTT. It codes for CASSDGETGELFF.

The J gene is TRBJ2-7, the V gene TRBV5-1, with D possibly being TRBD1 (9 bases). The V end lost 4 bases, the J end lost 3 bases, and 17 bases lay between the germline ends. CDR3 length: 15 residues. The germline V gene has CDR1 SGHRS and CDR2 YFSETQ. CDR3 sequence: CASSRREGQGYEQYF. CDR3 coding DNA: TGCGCCAGCAGCCGTCGGGAGGGACAGGGCTACGAGCAGTACTTC.

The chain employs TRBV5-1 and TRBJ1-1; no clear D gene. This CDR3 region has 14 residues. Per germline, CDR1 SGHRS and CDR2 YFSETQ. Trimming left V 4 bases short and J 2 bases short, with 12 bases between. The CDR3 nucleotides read TGCGCCAGCAGCCCCCGGGCCTCTAACACTGAAGCTTTCTTT. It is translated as CASSPRASNTEAFF. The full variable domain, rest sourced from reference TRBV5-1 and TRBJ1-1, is KAGVTQTPRYLIKTRGQQVTLSCSPISGHRSVSWYQQTPGQGLQFLFEYFSETQRNKGNFPGRFSGRQFSNSRSEMNVSTLELGDSALYLCASSPRASNTEAFFGQGTRLTVV.

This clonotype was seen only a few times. CDR3 bases: TGTGCCAGCAGTCCAATGACCTATGAGCAGTTCTTC. Protein sequence: CASSPMTYEQFF. The chain is built from TRBV2 and TRBJ2-1; D unresolved. CDR3 length: 12 residues. V was trimmed by 5 bases and J by 8 bases, leaving 10 bases between them. Per the germline V gene, CDR1 is SNHLY and CDR2 is FYNNEI.

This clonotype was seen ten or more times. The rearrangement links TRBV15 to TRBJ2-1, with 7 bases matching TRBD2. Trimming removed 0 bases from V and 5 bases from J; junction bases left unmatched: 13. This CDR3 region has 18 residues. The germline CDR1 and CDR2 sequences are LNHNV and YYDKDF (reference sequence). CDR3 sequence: CATSREGPRDYENNEQFF. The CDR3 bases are TGTGCCACCAGCAGAGAGGGCCCCAGGGACTACGAAAACAATGAGCAGTTCTTC. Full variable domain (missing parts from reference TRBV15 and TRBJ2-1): DAMVIQNPRYQVTQFGKPVTLSCSQTLNHNVMYWYQQKSSQAPKLLFHYYDKDFNNEADTPDNFQSRRPNTSFCFLDIRSPGLGDTAMYLCATSREGPRDYENNEQFFGPGTRLTVL.

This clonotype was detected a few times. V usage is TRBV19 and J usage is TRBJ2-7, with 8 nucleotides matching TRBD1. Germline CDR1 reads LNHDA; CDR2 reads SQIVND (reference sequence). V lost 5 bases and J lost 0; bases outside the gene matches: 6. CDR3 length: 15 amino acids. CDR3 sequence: CASSVGTGPSYEQYF. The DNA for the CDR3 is TGTGCCAGTAGTGTGGGGACAGGACCCTCCTACGAGCAGTACTTC. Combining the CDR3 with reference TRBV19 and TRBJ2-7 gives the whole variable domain DGGITQSPKYLFRKEGQNVTLSCEQNLNHDAMYWYRQDPGQGLRLIYYSQIVNDFQKGDIAEGYSVSREKKESFPLTVTSAQKNPTAFYLCASSVGTGPSYEQYFGPGTRLTVT.

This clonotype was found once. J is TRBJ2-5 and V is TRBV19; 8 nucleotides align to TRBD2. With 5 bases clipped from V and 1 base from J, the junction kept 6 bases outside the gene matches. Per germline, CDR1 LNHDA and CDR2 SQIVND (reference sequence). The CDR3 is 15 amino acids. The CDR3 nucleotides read TGTGCCAGTAGTCGCCGTACTAGCGGCCAAGAGACCCAGTACTTC. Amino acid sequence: CASSRRTSGQETQYF.

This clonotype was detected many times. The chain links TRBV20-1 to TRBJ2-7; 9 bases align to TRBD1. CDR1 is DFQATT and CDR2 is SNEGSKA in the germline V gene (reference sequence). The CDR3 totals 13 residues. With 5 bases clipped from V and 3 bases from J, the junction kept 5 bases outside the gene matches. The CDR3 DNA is TGCAGTGCTCTTCCGGGACAGGGCTACGAGCAGTACTTC. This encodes CSALPGQGYEQYF.

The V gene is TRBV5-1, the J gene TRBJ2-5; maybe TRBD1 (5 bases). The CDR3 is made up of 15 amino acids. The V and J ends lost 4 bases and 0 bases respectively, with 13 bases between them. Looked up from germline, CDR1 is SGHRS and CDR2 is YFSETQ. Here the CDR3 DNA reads TGCGCCAGCAGCACCCAGTCAGGGTACCAAGAGACCCAGTACTTC. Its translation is CASSTQSGYQETQYF.